The T cell receptor beta chain described here comes from a study of CD8 T cells in ankylosing spondylitis. Study-level points and caveats: Disease-linked clones reportedly showed significant enrichment in matched ankylosing spondylitis synovial fluid. There was a TCR beta motif, made of several highly homologous variants, that appeared characteristic of ankylosing spondylitis blood. In peripheral blood, disease-linked CD8+ clones occurred at relatively low frequencies.

The J segment lost 1 base and the V segment lost 3 bases, leaving 13 bases of the junction unmatched. The germline CDR1 and CDR2 sequences are DFQATT and SNEGSKA (reference sequence). This CDR3 comprises 17 residues. As the method for making TCR beta libraries, quantitative 5'-RACE with molecular barcodes was used. TCRdb reanalysed the 5' RACE reads using MiXCR and keeps one entry per CDR3 protein. The data show fewer than 200,000 distinct CDR3 sequences, with over 15% seen just once and around 4% held by the top ten. This clonotype was detected many times. Its cognate antigen is unknown. The TCR comes from a male donor under 30 with ankylosing spondylitis or in good health (not recorded which). This chain joins TRBV20-1 and TRBJ2-5, with 8 bases that match TRBD2. The sequencing sample was made of blood, either unsorted or a sorted T cell fraction (not recorded which). The CDR3 protein is CSASERELTGSQETQYF. The CDR3 DNA reads TGCAGTGCTAGCGAGCGGGAGTTAACAGGGAGCCAAGAGACCCAGTACTTC.